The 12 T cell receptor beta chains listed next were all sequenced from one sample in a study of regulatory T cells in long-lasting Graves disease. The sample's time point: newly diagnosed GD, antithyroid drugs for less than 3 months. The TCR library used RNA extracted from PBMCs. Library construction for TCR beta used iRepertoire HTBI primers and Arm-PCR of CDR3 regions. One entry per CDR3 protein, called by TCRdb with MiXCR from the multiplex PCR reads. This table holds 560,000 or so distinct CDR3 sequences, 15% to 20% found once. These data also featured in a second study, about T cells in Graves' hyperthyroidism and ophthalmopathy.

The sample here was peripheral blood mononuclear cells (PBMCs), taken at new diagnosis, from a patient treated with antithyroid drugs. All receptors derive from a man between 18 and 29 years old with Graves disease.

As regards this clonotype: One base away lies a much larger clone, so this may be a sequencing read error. Written as DNA, the CDR3 is TGTGCCAGCAATCGAGGAGGACTAGCGGGAGCGGGTGAGCAGTTCTTC. It is translated as CASNRGGLAGAGEQFF. The chain joins TRBV2 to TRBJ2-3; 13 nucleotides align to TRBD2. Judging by the DNA end, TRBJ2-1 fits better; the J call may be wrong. The CDR3 is made up of 16 amino acids. The germline CDR1 and CDR2 sequences are SNHLY and FYNNEI.

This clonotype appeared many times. The CDR3 bases are TGTGCCAGCAGTGTTCTAGATAGCTATACGCAGTATTTT. Encoded protein: CASSVLDSYTQYF. This chain connects TRBV27 to TRBJ2-3; no reliable D call. Germline V CDR1 and CDR2: MNHEY, SMNVEV (reference sequence). Trimming took off 5 bases at V and 7 bases at J, with 13 bases between the two ends. The CDR3 is made up of 13 amino acids.

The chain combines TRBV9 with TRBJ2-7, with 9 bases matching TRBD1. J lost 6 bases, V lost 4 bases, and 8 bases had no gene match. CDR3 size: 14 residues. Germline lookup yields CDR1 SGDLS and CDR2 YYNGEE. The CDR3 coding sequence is TGTGCCAGCAGCCCAGGACAGGGGAGGGGCGAGCAGTACTTC. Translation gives CASSPGQGRGEQYF.

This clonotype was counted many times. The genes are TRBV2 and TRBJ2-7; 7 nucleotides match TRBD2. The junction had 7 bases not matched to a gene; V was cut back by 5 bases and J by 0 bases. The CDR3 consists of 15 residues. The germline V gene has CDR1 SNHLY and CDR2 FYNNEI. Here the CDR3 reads CASSQSGADSYEQYF. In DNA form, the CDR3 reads TGTGCCAGCAGTCAGAGCGGGGCCGACTCCTACGAGCAGTACTTC.

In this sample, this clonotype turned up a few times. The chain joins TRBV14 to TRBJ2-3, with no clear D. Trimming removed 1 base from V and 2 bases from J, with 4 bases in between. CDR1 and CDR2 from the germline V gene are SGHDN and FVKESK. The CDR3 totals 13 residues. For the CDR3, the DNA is TGTGCCAGCAGCCAAGGGACCACAGATACGCAGTATTTT. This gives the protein CASSQGTTDTQYF.

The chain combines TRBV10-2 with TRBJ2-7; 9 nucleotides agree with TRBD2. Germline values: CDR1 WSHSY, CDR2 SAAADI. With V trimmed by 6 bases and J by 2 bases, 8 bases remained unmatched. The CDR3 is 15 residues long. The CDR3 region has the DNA TGCGCCAGCAGGGCAGGGGCTAGCGGGGCCTACGAGCAGTACTTC. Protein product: CASRAGASGAYEQYF.

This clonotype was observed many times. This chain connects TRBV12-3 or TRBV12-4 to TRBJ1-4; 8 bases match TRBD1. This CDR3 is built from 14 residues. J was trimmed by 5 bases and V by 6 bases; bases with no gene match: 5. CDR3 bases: TGTGCCAGCAGGGATGACAGGGGAAATGAAAAACTGTTTTTT. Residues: CASRDDRGNEKLFF.

CDR3 in amino acids: CASRDPGTSESKNIQYF. CDR3 nucleotides: TGTGCCAGCAGAGACCCCGGGACTAGCGAGTCCAAAAACATTCAGTACTTC. J is TRBJ2-4 and V is TRBV2, with 10 bases aligning to TRBD2. Germline CDR1 SNHLY, CDR2 FYNNEI. There are 17 residues in the CDR3. The trim removed 6 bases at V and 2 bases at J, leaving 10 bases unmatched.

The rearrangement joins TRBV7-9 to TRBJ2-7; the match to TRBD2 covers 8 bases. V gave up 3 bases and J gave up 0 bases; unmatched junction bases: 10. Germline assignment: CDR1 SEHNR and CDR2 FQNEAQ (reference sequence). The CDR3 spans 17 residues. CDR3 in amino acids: CASSLGTIAGLSYEQYF. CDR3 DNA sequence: TGTGCCAGCAGCTTGGGAACCATAGCGGGGCTCTCCTACGAGCAGTACTTC.

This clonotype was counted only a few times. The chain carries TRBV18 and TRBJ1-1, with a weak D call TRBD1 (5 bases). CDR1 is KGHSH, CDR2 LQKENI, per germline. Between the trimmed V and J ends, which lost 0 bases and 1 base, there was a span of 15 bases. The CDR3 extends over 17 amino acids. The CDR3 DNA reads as TGTGCCAGCTCACCACCGTGGGGGGGGGAATCGAACACTGAAGCTTTCTTT. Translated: CASSPPWGGESNTEAFF.

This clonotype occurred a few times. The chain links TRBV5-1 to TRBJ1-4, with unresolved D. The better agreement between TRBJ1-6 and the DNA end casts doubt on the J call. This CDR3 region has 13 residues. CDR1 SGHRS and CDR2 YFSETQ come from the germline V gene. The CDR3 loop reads CASSLGSGSPLHF. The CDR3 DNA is TGCGCCAGCAGCTTGGGGAGTGGCTCACCCCTCCACTTT.

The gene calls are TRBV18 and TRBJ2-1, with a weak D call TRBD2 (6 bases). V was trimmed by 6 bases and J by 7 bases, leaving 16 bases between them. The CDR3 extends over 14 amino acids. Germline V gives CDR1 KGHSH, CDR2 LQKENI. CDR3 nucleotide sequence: TGTGCCAGCTCCTCACAGGCGGGGAGGAATGAGCAGTTCTTC. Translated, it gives CASSSQAGRNEQFF.